These 19 T cell receptor beta chains share one sample of origin, sequenced in a study of vaccination and CD4 T cells after COVID-19. TCRdb re-derived calls from the PCR reads in MiXCR, one entry per CDR3 protein. The table shows tens of thousands of distinct CDR3 sequences, with 49% occurring only once. The time point denotes: late sampling 161 to 241 days after vaccination in a few convalescent patients. The source was CD4+ T cells from blood, collected about 7 months after SARS-CoV-2 vaccination. These receptors all stem from a human donor who had recovered from COVID-19.

The chain links TRBV24-1 to TRBJ1-6; TRBD1 agrees at 7 bases. The CDR3 length is 16 residues. From germline, CDR1 is KGHDR and CDR2 SFDVKD. The V and J ends lost 1 base and 6 bases, in that order; junction bases with no gene match: 5. In nucleotides, the CDR3 is TGTGCCACCAGTGATTTACTCGACAGGGCTAATTCACCCCTCCACTTT. It yields the protein CATSDLLDRANSPLHF.

This clonotype was detected only a few times. The V call is TRBV6-5, the J call TRBJ1-5, with D unresolved. The CDR3 spans 15 residues. The ends were cut back, 2 bases at V and 0 bases at J, with 8 bases in the middle. CDR1 is MNHEY and CDR2 is SVGAGI in the germline V gene. The chain's CDR3 is CASSYVPLSNQPQHF. CDR3 nucleotides: TGTGCCAGCAGTTACGTGCCCCTTAGCAATCAGCCCCAGCATTTT.

There are a few counts of this clonotype. The chain combines TRBV27 with TRBJ1-1; the D gene is possibly TRBD1 (5 bases). Germline V CDR1 and CDR2: MNHEY, SMNVEV (reference sequence). The CDR3 is 14 residues long. Trimming left V 6 bases short and J 4 bases short, with 15 bases between. For the CDR3, the DNA is TGTGCCAGCAGCCTCAACACAGGAGTCACTGAAGCTTTCTTT. Encoded protein: CASSLNTGVTEAFF.

V is TRBV2 and J is TRBJ2-1; no reliable D call. Germline assignment: CDR1 SNHLY and CDR2 FYNNEI. The CDR3 has 11 amino acids. V was cut by 7 bases and J by 8 bases, with 9 bases left in between. CDR3 sequence: CASKSYDEQFF. CDR3 nucleotide sequence: TGTGCCAGCAAATCCTATGATGAGCAGTTCTTC. The full variable domain, in which reference TRBV2 and TRBJ2-1 provide the parts outside the CDR3, is EPEVTQTPSHQVTQMGQEVILRCVPISNHLYFYWYRQILGQKVEFLVSFYNNEISEKSEIFDDQFSVERPDGSNFTLKIRSTKLEDSAMYFCASKSYDEQFFGPGTRLTVL.

V and J are TRBV6-1 and TRBJ1-5; no clear D gene. The CDR3 extends over 15 amino acids. Between the trimmed V and J ends, which lost 7 bases and 5 bases, there was a span of 18 bases. CDR1 is MNHNS, CDR2 SASEGT, per germline. The CDR3 reads CASTPREGRDQPQHF. Written as DNA, the CDR3 is TGTGCCAGCACCCCGAGGGAAGGCCGGGATCAGCCCCAGCATTTT.

CDR3 in DNA: TGTGCCAGCAGCTTAGCCGGGACAGGGGGCTTGGATGAGCAGTTCTTC. This gives the protein CASSLAGTGGLDEQFF. The chain is built from TRBV7-2 and TRBJ2-1, with 12 bases aligning to TRBD1. The germline gives CDR1 SGHTA, CDR2 FQGNSA. Trimming took 0 bases from V and 8 from J; bases not matched to a gene: 5. This CDR3 spans 16 amino acids.

The CDR3 bases are TGTGCCAGCAGCCCCCCCGGGAGGCGAGAGACCCAGTACTTC. It is translated as CASSPPGRRETQYF. The chain couples TRBV11-2 to TRBJ2-5; 7 bases agree with TRBD2. CDR3 size: 14 residues. In germline, CDR1 is SGHAT, CDR2 FQNNGV. Losses at the gene ends were 5 bases for V and 4 bases for J; bases not matched to a gene: 7.

The rearrangement joins TRBV29-1 to TRBJ2-4, with D possibly matching TRBD1 (6 bases). V gave up 6 bases and J gave up 7 bases, with 13 bases separating them. The CDR3 spans 12 residues. Germline-derived CDR1 and CDR2 are SQVTM and ANQGSEA. As DNA, the CDR3 is TGCAGCGTCCTTACAGGGTTGAACATTCAGTACTTC. As protein: CSVLTGLNIQYF.

This clonotype came up a few times. The V and J genes are TRBV7-2 and TRBJ2-3; TRBD2 aligns across 8 bases. The germline gives CDR1 SGHTA, CDR2 FQGNSA. Losses at the gene ends were 0 bases for V and 1 base for J; bases not matched to a gene: 0. The CDR3 spans 15 residues. CDR3 nucleotides: TGTGCCAGCAGCTTAGCTAGCGGGGGCACAGATACGCAGTATTTT. Translated: CASSLASGGTDTQYF.

This clonotype was detected a few times. J is TRBJ2-5 and V is TRBV15; the D is unclear. V was shortened by 3 bases and J by 1 base, with 15 bases between the two germline ends. CDR3 size: 16 residues. In germline, CDR1 is LNHNV, CDR2 YYDKDF (reference sequence). The CDR3: CATSSGALGIQETQYF. Here the CDR3 DNA reads TGTGCCACCAGCAGCGGAGCGCTGGGGATCCAAGAGACCCAGTACTTC.

This clonotype was seen a few times. V usage is TRBV20-1 and J usage is TRBJ2-1, with D possibly matching TRBD1 (5 bases). Germline V gives CDR1 DFQATT, CDR2 SNEGSKA (reference sequence). The CDR3 has 12 amino acids. V shed 6 bases and J shed 5 bases, with 11 bases lying between them. CDR3 nucleotide sequence: TGCAGTGCCATGACAGACAACAATGAGCAGTTCTTC. Translating gives CSAMTDNNEQFF.

This chain joins TRBV28 and TRBJ2-7; 7 bases agree with TRBD1. This CDR3 has 17 amino acids. The germline gives CDR1 MDHEN, CDR2 SYDVKM. Germline trimming cut 7 bases from V and 3 bases from J; bases unmatched to any gene: 18. CDR3 loop: CASTQGFPGQTIYEQYF. In DNA form, the CDR3 reads TGTGCCAGCACTCAAGGATTCCCGGGACAGACGATCTACGAGCAGTACTTC.

This clonotype was counted a few times. The chain recombines TRBV7-3 with TRBJ2-1; D remains ambiguous. With 2 bases removed from V and 5 bases from J, the gap between germline ends came to 4 bases. CDR1 is SGHTA and CDR2 is FQGTGA in the germline V gene. This CDR3 is built from 12 residues. CDR3 bases: TGTGCCAGCAGCTTAGGGGACAATGAGCAGTTCTTC. It translates to CASSLGDNEQFF.

This clonotype was detected only once. The chain joins TRBV6-1 to TRBJ2-4, with 7 nucleotides matching TRBD2. Germline loops: CDR1 MNHNS, CDR2 SASEGT. The CDR3 totals 16 residues. With V trimmed by 3 bases and J by 0 bases, 5 bases remained unmatched. The CDR3 loop reads CASSDRLALAKNIQYF. The CDR3 nucleotides read TGTGCCAGCAGTGACCGACTAGCCCTAGCCAAAAACATTCAGTACTTC.

This clonotype came up a few times. The chain combines TRBV20-1 with TRBJ2-3, with no clear D. This CDR3 is 12 amino acids long. Germline V gives CDR1 DFQATT, CDR2 SNEGSKA (reference sequence). V was trimmed by 3 bases and J by 0 bases, leaving 4 bases between them. The CDR3 coding sequence is TGCAGTGCTAGTACTAGCACAGATACGCAGTATTTT. Residues: CSASTSTDTQYF.

This clonotype was seen more than once but under ten times. The genes are TRBV7-9 and TRBJ2-2, with 7 nucleotides matching TRBD2. V lost 5 bases to trimming and J lost 1 base; unmatched junction nucleotides: 4. Germline CDR1 reads SEHNR; CDR2 reads FQNEAQ (reference sequence). The CDR3 extends over 15 amino acids. This CDR3 reads CASSLGRGNTGELFF. The CDR3 nucleotides read TGTGCCAGCAGCCTTGGGAGGGGGAACACCGGGGAGCTGTTTTTT. Supplemented by reference TRBV7-9 and TRBJ2-2, the full variable domain reads DTGVSQNPRHKITKRGQNVTFRCDPISEHNRLYWYRQTLGQGPEFLTYFQNEAQLEKSRLLSDRFSAERPKGSFSTLEIQRTEQGDSAMYLCASSLGRGNTGELFFGEGSRLTVL.

The chain employs TRBV27 and TRBJ2-7; perhaps D is TRBD1 or TRBD2 (5 bases each). The germline V gene has CDR1 MNHEY and CDR2 SMNVEV (reference sequence). V was cut by 8 bases and J by 1 base, with 15 bases left in between. This CDR3 contains 14 residues. The CDR3 DNA sequence: TGTGCCAGCGTACCGGGACCGGGGTCCTACGAGCAGTACTTC. Protein sequence: CASVPGPGSYEQYF.

The chain recombines TRBV28 with TRBJ1-6; TRBD1 might be the D (5 bases). V lost 4 bases and J lost 7, with 5 bases in between. The CDR3 is made up of 12 amino acids. Germline CDR1 and CDR2: MDHEN and SYDVKM. CDR3 sequence reads: CASSWTNSPLHF. CDR3 bases: TGTGCCAGCAGTTGGACAAATTCACCCCTCCACTTT.

The chain recombines TRBV7-2 with TRBJ2-5, with 7 bases that match TRBD2. The CDR3 consists of 13 residues. V shed 0 bases and J 6 bases; nucleotides not matched to a gene: 1. CDR1 SGHTA and CDR2 FQGNSA come from the germline V gene. The CDR3 nucleotides read TGTGCCAGCAGCTTAGCGGGAGGGCAGACCCAGTACTTC. Translation: CASSLAGGQTQYF.